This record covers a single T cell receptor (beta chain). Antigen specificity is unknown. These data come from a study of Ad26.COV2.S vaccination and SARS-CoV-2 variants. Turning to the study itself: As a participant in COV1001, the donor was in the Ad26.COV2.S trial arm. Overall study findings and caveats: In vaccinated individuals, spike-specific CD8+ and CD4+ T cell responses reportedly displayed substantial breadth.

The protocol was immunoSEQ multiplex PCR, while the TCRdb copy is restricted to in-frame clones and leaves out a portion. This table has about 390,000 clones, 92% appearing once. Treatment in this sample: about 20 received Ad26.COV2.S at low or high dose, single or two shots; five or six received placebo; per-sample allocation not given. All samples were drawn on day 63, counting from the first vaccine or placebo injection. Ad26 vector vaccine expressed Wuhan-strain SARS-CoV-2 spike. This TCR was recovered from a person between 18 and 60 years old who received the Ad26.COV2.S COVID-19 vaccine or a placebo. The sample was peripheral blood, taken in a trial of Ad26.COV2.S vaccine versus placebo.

The CDR3 reads CASSGHFSQDPTYEQYF. CDR3 in DNA: TGTGCCAGCAGCGGCCACTTCAGTCAGGACCCTACTTACGAGCAGTACTTC. The chain recombines TRBV7-9 with TRBJ2-7; no clear D. Germline assignment: CDR1 SEHNR and CDR2 FQNEAQ (reference sequence). Between the trimmed V and J ends, which lost 5 bases and 4 bases, there was a span of 24 bases. The CDR3 spans 17 residues. The variable domain in full, with the rest retrieved from reference TRBV7-9 and TRBJ2-7, is DTGVSQNPRHKITKRGQNVTFRCDPISEHNRLYWYRQTLGQGPEFLTYFQNEAQLEKSRLLSDRFSAERPKGSFSTLEIQRTEQGDSAMYLCASSGHFSQDPTYEQYFGPGTRLTVT.